This T cell receptor beta chain was recorded in a study of T-cell memory formation after mild COVID-19. This clonotype was detected only a few times. The antigen remains undetermined. General study points: Clones that contracted clustered mainly in CM and EM if CD4+ and in EMRA if CD8+. Contracting clones, day 15 to 85, had balanced CD4/CD8, and later expanders favored CD4+.

Looked up from germline, CDR1 is DFQATT and CDR2 is SNEGSKA (reference sequence). V shed 7 bases and J shed 0 bases, with 13 bases lying between them. CDR3 length: 14 residues. UMIs and sample barcodes were carried by the TCR alpha and TCR beta cDNA libraries that 5'RACE produced using constant-segment primers. TCRdb analysed the 5' RACE reads with MiXCR anew, one entry per CDR3 protein. This table has 450,000 to 700,000 distinct CDR3 sequences, approximately 19% appearing once. This receptor was obtained from an adult woman who had mild COVID-19 (a few samples of this study predate the infection). Cell type and time point are not known. The sequenced material came from PBMCs or a T cell subset sorted from them (not recorded which). The rearrangement uses TRBV20-1 and TRBJ2-4, with D perhaps being TRBD1 or TRBD2 (6 bases each). CDR3 region: CSVPGEVAKNIQYF. CDR3 nucleotide sequence: TGCAGTGTCCCAGGGGAGGTAGCCAAAAACATTCAGTACTTC.